The clone carrying this TCR beta chain was seen a handful of times. Its antigen is still unknown. The germline gives CDR1 SGDLS, CDR2 YYNGEE. Trimming removed 6 bases from V and 4 bases from J; junction bases left unmatched: 8. There are 15 residues in the CDR3. Expressed TCRB transcripts were sequenced, since all the RNA that had been isolated was reverse transcribed. This table comes from immunoSEQ multiplex PCR, and its TCRdb copy is limited to in-frame clones, with some not included. The sample includes a few hundred thousand clones, 13% of them seen just once. The source of the sample is a study of beta chain features in type 1 diabetes. Points from the study as a whole: Type 1 diabetes patients had TCRB CDR3s that were shorter (moderately but significantly so) in all four CD4+ subsets.

This TCR was sampled from a woman aged 18-30 years with type 1 diabetes. The sequenced sample was naive CD4+ T cells from blood. The chain couples TRBV9 to TRBJ2-2; 8 bases are shared with TRBD1. The CDR3 sequence: CASKAGQGATGELFF. The CDR3 DNA sequence: TGTGCCAGCAAAGCAGGCCAGGGGGCCACCGGGGAGCTGTTTTTT.